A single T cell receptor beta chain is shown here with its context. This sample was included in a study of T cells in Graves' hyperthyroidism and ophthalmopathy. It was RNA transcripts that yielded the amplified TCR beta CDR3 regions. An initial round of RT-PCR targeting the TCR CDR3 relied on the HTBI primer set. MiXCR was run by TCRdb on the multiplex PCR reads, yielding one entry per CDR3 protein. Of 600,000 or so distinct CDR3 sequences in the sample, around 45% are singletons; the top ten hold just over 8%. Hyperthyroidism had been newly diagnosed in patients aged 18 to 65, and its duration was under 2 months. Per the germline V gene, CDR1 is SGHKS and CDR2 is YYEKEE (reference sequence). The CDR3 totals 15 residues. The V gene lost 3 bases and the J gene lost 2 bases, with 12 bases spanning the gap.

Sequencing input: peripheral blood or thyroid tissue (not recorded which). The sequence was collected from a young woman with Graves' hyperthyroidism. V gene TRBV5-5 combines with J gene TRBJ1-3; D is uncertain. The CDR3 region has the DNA TGTGCCAGCAGCTCCTCGGGAGCAACTGGAAACACCATATATTTT. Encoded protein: CASSSSGATGNTIYF.